This is a list of T cell receptor beta chains from one sample in a study of CD4 T cells in relation to SARS-CoV-2 and coronaviruses. Sequenced by immunoSEQ multiplex PCR; TCRdb stores in-frame clones only, minus some. This sample carries 20,000 to 25,000 clones, roughly 80% of them seen once, and the ten largest clones take around 11%. No antigen has been identified for these receptors. Sequenced sample: CD4+ T cells from PBMCs, cultured in vitro. Source of these receptors: a human donor in good health. CDR3s leave out the opening cysteine and the closing phenylalanine or tryptophan.

v_call: TRBV6-4; j_call: TRBJ1-5; cdr3_aa: ASSAVGGPGNQPQH
v_call: TRBV30; j_call: TRBJ1-5; cdr3_aa: AWKANSNQPQH
v_call: TRBV7-2; j_call: TRBJ2-7; cdr3_aa: ASSTTAGKYEQY
v_call: TRBV5-1; j_call: TRBJ2-5; cdr3_aa: ASSFSRLGETQY
v_call: TRBV24-1; j_call: TRBJ2-3; cdr3_aa: ATSDRRDAGRSTDTQY
v_call: TRBV9; j_call: TRBJ2-7; cdr3_aa: ASSVADGRAHYEQY
v_call: TRBV2; j_call: TRBJ2-1; cdr3_aa: ASRRTVNEQF
v_call: TRBV24-1; j_call: TRBJ1-2; cdr3_aa: ATSASDSYGYT
v_call: TRBV9; j_call: TRBJ1-4; cdr3_aa: ASSGSGGANEKLF
v_call: TRBV30; j_call: TRBJ1-2; cdr3_aa: ASDSASPNYGYT